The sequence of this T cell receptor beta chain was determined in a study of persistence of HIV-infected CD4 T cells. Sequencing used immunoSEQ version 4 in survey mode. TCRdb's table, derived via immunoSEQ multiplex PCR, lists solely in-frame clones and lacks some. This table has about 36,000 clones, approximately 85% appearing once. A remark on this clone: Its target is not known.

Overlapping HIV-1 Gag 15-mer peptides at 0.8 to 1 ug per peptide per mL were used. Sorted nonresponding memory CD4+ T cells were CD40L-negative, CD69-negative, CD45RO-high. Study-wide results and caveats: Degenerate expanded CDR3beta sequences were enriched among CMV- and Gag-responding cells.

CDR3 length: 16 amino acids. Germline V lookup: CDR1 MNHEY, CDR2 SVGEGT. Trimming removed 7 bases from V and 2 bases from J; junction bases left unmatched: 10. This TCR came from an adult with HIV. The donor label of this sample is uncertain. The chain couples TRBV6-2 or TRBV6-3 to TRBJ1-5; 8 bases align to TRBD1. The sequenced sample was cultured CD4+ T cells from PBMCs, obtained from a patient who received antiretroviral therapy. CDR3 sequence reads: CASTPGQALGNQPQHF. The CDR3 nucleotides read TGTGCCAGCACCCCGGGACAGGCCTTAGGCAATCAGCCCCAGCATTTT.